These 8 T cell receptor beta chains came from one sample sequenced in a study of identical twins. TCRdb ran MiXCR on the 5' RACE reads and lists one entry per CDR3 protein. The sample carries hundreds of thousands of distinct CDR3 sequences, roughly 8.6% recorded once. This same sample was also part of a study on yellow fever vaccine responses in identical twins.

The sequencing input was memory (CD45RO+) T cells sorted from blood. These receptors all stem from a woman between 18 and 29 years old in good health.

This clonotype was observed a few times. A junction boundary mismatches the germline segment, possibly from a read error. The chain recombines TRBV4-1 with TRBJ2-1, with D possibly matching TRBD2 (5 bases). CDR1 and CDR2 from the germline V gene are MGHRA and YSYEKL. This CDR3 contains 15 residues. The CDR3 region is CASNQVGALGNEQFF. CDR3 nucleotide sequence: TGCGCCAGCAACCAAGTGGGAGCGTTAGGCAATGAGCAGTTCTTC.

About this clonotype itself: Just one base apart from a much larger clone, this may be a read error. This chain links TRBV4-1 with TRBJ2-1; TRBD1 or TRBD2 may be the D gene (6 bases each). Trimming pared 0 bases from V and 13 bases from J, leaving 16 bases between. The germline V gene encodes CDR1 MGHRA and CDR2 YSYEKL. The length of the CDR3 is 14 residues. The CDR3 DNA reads TGCGCCAGCAGCCAAGATCGGGGGCGCCCTTTTCAGTTCTTC. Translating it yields CASSQDRGRPFQFF.

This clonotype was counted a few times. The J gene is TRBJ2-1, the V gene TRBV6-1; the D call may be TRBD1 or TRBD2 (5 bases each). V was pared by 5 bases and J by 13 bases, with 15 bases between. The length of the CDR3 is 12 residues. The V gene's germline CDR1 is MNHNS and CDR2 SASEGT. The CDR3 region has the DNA TGTGCCAGCAGTTTCCCCGGGACGTACCAGTTCTTC. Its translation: CASSFPGTYQFF.

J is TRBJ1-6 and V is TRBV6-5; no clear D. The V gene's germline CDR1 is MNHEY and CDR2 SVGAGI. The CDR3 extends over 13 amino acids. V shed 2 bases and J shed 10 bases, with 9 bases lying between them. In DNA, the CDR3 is TGTGCCAGCAGTTACCTAGAAGGGTCACCCCTCCACTTT. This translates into CASSYLEGSPLHF.

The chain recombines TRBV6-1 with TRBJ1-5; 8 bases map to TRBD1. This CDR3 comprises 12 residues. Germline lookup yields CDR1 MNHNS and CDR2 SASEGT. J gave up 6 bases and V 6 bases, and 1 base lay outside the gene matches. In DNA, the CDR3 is TGTGCCAGCAGGACAGGGGTTCAGCCCCAGCATTTT. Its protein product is CASRTGVQPQHF.

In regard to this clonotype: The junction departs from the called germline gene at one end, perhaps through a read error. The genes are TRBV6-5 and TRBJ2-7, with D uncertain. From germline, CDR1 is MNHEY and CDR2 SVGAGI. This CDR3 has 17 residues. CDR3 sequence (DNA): TGTGCCAGCAGTCACTCGATCGCAGGCGCGGTGCCCTACGAGCAGTACTTC. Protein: CASSHSIAGAVPYEQYF.

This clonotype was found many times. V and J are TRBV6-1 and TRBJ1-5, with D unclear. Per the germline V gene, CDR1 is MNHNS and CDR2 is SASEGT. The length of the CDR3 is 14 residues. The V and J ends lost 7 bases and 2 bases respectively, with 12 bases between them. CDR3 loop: CASTEQWGNQPQHF. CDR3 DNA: TGTGCCAGCACCGAACAGTGGGGCAATCAGCCCCAGCATTTT.

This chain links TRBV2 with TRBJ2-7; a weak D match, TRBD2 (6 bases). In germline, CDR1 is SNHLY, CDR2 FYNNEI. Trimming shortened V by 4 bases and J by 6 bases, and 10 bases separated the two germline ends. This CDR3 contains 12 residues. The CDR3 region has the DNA TGTGCCAGCAGTGTACGGGGGAGCGAGCAGTACGTC. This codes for CASSVRGSEQYV.